A few counts support the clone carrying this T cell receptor beta chain. Its antigen is undetermined. Donor samples were obtained from healthy Caucasian individuals from Russia, aged about 6 to 100. Together with a sample-barcoded 5' primer, a J-beta primer mix was included in a second PCR lasting roughly 6 to 12 cycles. Each single sample gave us at least 2.5 million CDR3-containing paired-end reads. TCRdb itself ran the 5' RACE reads through MiXCR, one entry per CDR3 protein. The data hold hundreds of thousands of distinct CDR3 sequences, with 44% observed a single time. This specimen comes from a study of blood T cells in healthy people across ages. Findings of the study overall: PBMCs were not sorted, which prevented a conclusive comparison of naive versus antigen-experienced cells. Long-lived donors carried more naive CD4+ cells and greater diversity than aged donors.

Sequencing input: blood. The sequence was collected from a man aged 55 to 70 in good health.

CDR3 residues: CASSLDGGGRNNEQFF. The CDR3 DNA follows: TGTGCCAGCAGCCTCGATGGGGGGGGCCGTAACAATGAGCAGTTCTTC. The V and J genes are TRBV7-3 and TRBJ2-1, with a tentative D call TRBD2 (7 bases). In germline, CDR1 is SGHTA, CDR2 FQGTGA. V lost 5 bases to trimming and J lost 5 bases, with 19 bases between them. The CDR3 totals 16 residues.